Listed below are T cell receptor beta chains from one sample, sequenced in a study of cytotoxic CD8 clonotypes in ibrutinib-treated CLL. Here immunoSEQ multiplex PCR was the method, and the copy in TCRdb shows in-frame clones only, minus some. This table has approximately 150,000 clones, approximately 91% appearing once. The source material was PBMCs, sampled at disease progression, from a patient treated with ibrutinib. Receptor source: a human donor with chronic lymphocytic leukemia. Both conserved end residues are part of each CDR3. The order of the fields is clone size, D gene, J gene, V gene, CDR3 protein, CDR3 DNA. D genes are given only for firm matches. Clone size is shown for a subset of rows, as once, few, many or a class of expanded clone.

clone_size: NA
d_call: TRBD2
j_call: TRBJ2-7
v_call: TRBV6-5
cdr3_aa: CASSIAGGDSYEQYF
cdr3_nt: TGTGCCAGCAGTATAGCGGGAGGCGACTCCTACGAGCAGTACTTC

clone_size: NA
d_call: TRBD1
j_call: TRBJ1-1
v_call: TRBV6-5
cdr3_aa: CASSRVRDRARAFF
cdr3_nt: TGTGCCAGCAGCCGAGTGAGGGACAGGGCTCGAGCTTTCTTT

clone_size: NA
d_call: TRBD2
j_call: TRBJ2-5
v_call: TRBV30
cdr3_aa: CAWSARGSWQETQYF
cdr3_nt: TGTGCCTGGAGTGCCCGCGGGAGTTGGCAAGAGACCCAGTACTTC

clone_size: NA
d_call: NA
j_call: TRBJ2-7
v_call: TRBV5-1
cdr3_aa: CASSLEGLGYEQYF
cdr3_nt: TGCGCCAGCAGCTTGGAAGGACTGGGATACGAGCAGTACTTC

clone_size: NA
d_call: TRBD2
j_call: TRBJ2-1
v_call: TRBV11-2
cdr3_aa: CASSLDTSFHGTRHNEQFF
cdr3_nt: TGTGCCAGCAGCTTAGATACTTCATTTCATGGGACTAGGCACAATGAGCAGTTCTTC

clone_size: NA
d_call: TRBD2
j_call: TRBJ2-7
v_call: TRBV19
cdr3_aa: CASSPGTSGRPHHEQYF
cdr3_nt: TGTGCCAGTAGCCCGGGGACTAGCGGGAGGCCCCACCACGAGCAGTACTTC

clone_size: NA
d_call: NA
j_call: TRBJ2-7
v_call: TRBV28
cdr3_aa: CASSAHGSDTGYEQYF
cdr3_nt: TGTGCCAGCAGTGCCCACGGGAGCGACACGGGCTACGAGCAGTACTTC

clone_size: NA
d_call: TRBD2
j_call: TRBJ2-3
v_call: TRBV6-1
cdr3_aa: CASRDSGSGTDTQYF
cdr3_nt: TGTGCCAGCAGAGATAGCGGGAGCGGAACAGATACGCAGTATTTT

clone_size: NA
d_call: NA
j_call: TRBJ2-2
v_call: TRBV7-3
cdr3_aa: CASSLTSVYTGELFF
cdr3_nt: TGTGCCAGCAGCTTAACGAGCGTCTACACCGGGGAGCTGTTTTTT

clone_size: few
d_call: NA
j_call: TRBJ2-5
v_call: TRBV5-1
cdr3_aa: CASSLVGNQETQYF
cdr3_nt: TGCGCCAGCAGCTTGGTCGGTAACCAAGAGACCCAGTACTTC

clone_size: NA
d_call: NA
j_call: TRBJ1-4
v_call: TRBV5-1
cdr3_aa: CASSPRQGRSEKLFF
cdr3_nt: TGCGCCAGCAGCCCACGTCAGGGTAGATCAGAAAAACTGTTTTTT

clone_size: NA
d_call: NA
j_call: TRBJ1-5
v_call: TRBV7-3
cdr3_aa: CASSPGANQPQHF
cdr3_nt: TGTGCCAGCAGCCCCGGTGCCAATCAGCCCCAGCATTTT

clone_size: NA
d_call: TRBD1
j_call: TRBJ2-7
v_call: TRBV7-6
cdr3_aa: CASSVKKPGQYLRVEYF
cdr3_nt: TGTGCCAGCAGCGTCAAAAAACCGGGACAGTACCTACGAGTGGAGTACTTC

clone_size: NA
d_call: NA
j_call: TRBJ2-5
v_call: TRBV5-3
cdr3_aa: CARSFEVDRLQETQYF
cdr3_nt: TGTGCCAGAAGCTTTGAAGTGGACAGACTCCAAGAGACCCAGTACTTC

clone_size: NA
d_call: TRBD1
j_call: TRBJ1-2
v_call: TRBV30
cdr3_aa: CAWSTFQGAGYTF
cdr3_nt: TGTGCCTGGAGTACCTTTCAGGGGGCTGGCTACACCTTC

clone_size: NA
d_call: NA
j_call: TRBJ1-1
v_call: TRBV19
cdr3_aa: CASSIDSGVGVAFF
cdr3_nt: TGTGCCAGTAGTATCGACTCAGGGGTAGGAGTAGCTTTCTTT

clone_size: NA
d_call: TRBD2
j_call: TRBJ2-3
v_call: TRBV5-8
cdr3_aa: CASSPRTSGSMTDTQYF
cdr3_nt: TGTGCCAGCAGCCCCCGGACTAGCGGGAGTATGACAGATACGCAGTATTTT

clone_size: few
d_call: TRBD2
j_call: TRBJ2-1
v_call: TRBV6-5
cdr3_aa: CASSRGTSGVNEQFF
cdr3_nt: TGTGCCAGCAGTCGAGGGACTAGCGGGGTGAATGAGCAGTTCTTC

clone_size: NA
d_call: NA
j_call: TRBJ2-3
v_call: TRBV5-4
cdr3_aa: CASSLAGTDTQYF
cdr3_nt: TGTGCCAGCAGCTTGGCCGGCACAGATACGCAGTATTTT

clone_size: NA
d_call: NA
j_call: TRBJ1-3
v_call: TRBV6-6
cdr3_aa: CATKGEYAGNTIYF
cdr3_nt: TGTGCCACGAAAGGGGAGTACGCTGGAAACACCATATATTTT

clone_size: NA
d_call: NA
j_call: TRBJ2-7
v_call: TRBV29-1
cdr3_aa: CSVVIQGIYEQYF
cdr3_nt: TGCAGCGTTGTAATCCAGGGGATATACGAGCAGTACTTC

clone_size: NA
d_call: TRBD2
j_call: TRBJ2-3
v_call: TRBV10-3
cdr3_aa: CAIRGLADRTDTQYF
cdr3_nt: TGTGCCATCAGGGGACTAGCGGACCGCACAGATACGCAGTATTTT

clone_size: NA
d_call: NA
j_call: TRBJ2-3
v_call: TRBV19
cdr3_aa: CASTRGRGKADTQYF
cdr3_nt: TGTGCCAGTACCCGGGGCCGCGGTAAAGCAGATACGCAGTATTTT

clone_size: NA
d_call: TRBD2
j_call: TRBJ2-2
v_call: TRBV11-3
cdr3_aa: CASSLASSGRGGELFF
cdr3_nt: TGTGCCAGCAGCTTAGCGTCTAGCGGGAGGGGCGGGGAGCTGTTTTTT

clone_size: NA
d_call: NA
j_call: TRBJ1-4
v_call: TRBV4-3
cdr3_aa: CASSLGTLPLNEKLFF
cdr3_nt: TGCGCCAGCAGCCTTGGTACTCTTCCGCTAAATGAAAAACTGTTTTTT

clone_size: NA
d_call: NA
j_call: TRBJ2-5
v_call: TRBV5-1
cdr3_aa: CASSSVPRRDETQYF
cdr3_nt: TGCGCCAGCAGCTCAGTCCCTCGGCGGGACGAGACCCAGTACTTC

clone_size: few
d_call: NA
j_call: TRBJ2-5
v_call: TRBV6-1
cdr3_aa: CASSHSTGLEETQYF
cdr3_nt: TGTGCCAGCAGTCATAGTACAGGGCTGGAGGAGACCCAGTACTTC

clone_size: NA
d_call: NA
j_call: TRBJ2-3
v_call: TRBV7-2
cdr3_aa: CASSLRPPGPTDTQYF
cdr3_nt: TGTGCCAGCAGCCTCCGCCCCCCCGGGCCCACAGATACGCAGTATTTT

clone_size: NA
d_call: TRBD2
j_call: TRBJ2-7
v_call: TRBV2
cdr3_aa: CASSHGTSGRYEQYF
cdr3_nt: TGTGCCAGCAGCCACGGGACTAGCGGCAGATACGAGCAGTACTTC

clone_size: NA
d_call: NA
j_call: TRBJ2-4
v_call: TRBV28
cdr3_aa: CASSPGGAKNIQYF
cdr3_nt: TGTGCCTCCAGCCCCGGGGGAGCCAAAAACATTCAGTACTTC

clone_size: NA
d_call: NA
j_call: TRBJ1-2
v_call: TRBV4-1
cdr3_aa: CASSRLVEGNYGYTF
cdr3_nt: TGCGCCAGCAGCCGGCTCGTGGAGGGTAACTATGGCTACACCTTC

clone_size: NA
d_call: TRBD1
j_call: TRBJ2-7
v_call: TRBV7-2
cdr3_aa: CASSWDRPRYEQYF
cdr3_nt: TGTGCCAGCAGCTGGGACAGGCCAAGATACGAGCAGTACTTC

clone_size: once
d_call: TRBD1
j_call: TRBJ2-6
v_call: TRBV7-8
cdr3_aa: CASSWGQGNSGANVLTF
cdr3_nt: TGTGCCAGCAGCTGGGGACAGGGAAACTCTGGGGCCAACGTCCTGACTTTC

clone_size: NA
d_call: NA
j_call: TRBJ2-2
v_call: TRBV5-1
cdr3_aa: CASSLSPPGWEYNTGELFF
cdr3_nt: TGCGCCAGCAGCTTGTCCCCTCCCGGATGGGAGTATAACACCGGGGAGCTGTTTTTT

clone_size: NA
d_call: TRBD2
j_call: TRBJ2-1
v_call: TRBV4-1
cdr3_aa: CASSTGLAVPNEQFF
cdr3_nt: TGCGCCAGCAGTACGGGACTAGCGGTCCCCAATGAGCAGTTCTTC

clone_size: NA
d_call: TRBD2
j_call: TRBJ2-2
v_call: TRBV7-3
cdr3_aa: CASSSGLAGALGELFF
cdr3_nt: TGTGCCAGCAGCTCGGGACTAGCGGGAGCACTCGGGGAGCTGTTTTTT

clone_size: NA
d_call: NA
j_call: TRBJ1-2
v_call: TRBV15
cdr3_aa: CATSTEHQGYYGYTF
cdr3_nt: TGTGCCACCAGCACCGAACACCAGGGCTATTACGGCTACACCTTC

clone_size: NA
d_call: TRBD1
j_call: TRBJ1-2
v_call: TRBV29-1
cdr3_aa: CSVATGTDYYGYTF
cdr3_nt: TGCAGCGTTGCAACCGGGACAGACTACTATGGCTACACCTTC

clone_size: NA
d_call: NA
j_call: TRBJ1-1
v_call: TRBV29-1
cdr3_aa: CSVERDTSPNTEAFF
cdr3_nt: TGCAGCGTTGAACGGGACACTTCCCCGAACACTGAAGCTTTCTTT

clone_size: NA
d_call: TRBD2
j_call: TRBJ2-4
v_call: TRBV10-1
cdr3_aa: CASSPGLAGNKNIQYF
cdr3_nt: TGCGCCAGCAGTCCTGGACTAGCGGGGAACAAAAACATTCAGTACTTC

clone_size: NA
d_call: TRBD1
j_call: TRBJ1-1
v_call: TRBV5-4
cdr3_aa: CASSIGQGVMNTEAFF
cdr3_nt: TGTGCCAGCAGCATAGGACAGGGGGTCATGAACACTGAAGCTTTCTTT

clone_size: NA
d_call: NA
j_call: TRBJ2-5
v_call: TRBV7-3
cdr3_aa: CASSQSEGTQYF
cdr3_nt: TGTGCCAGCAGCCAAAGTGAGGGGACCCAGTACTTC

clone_size: NA
d_call: NA
j_call: TRBJ2-2
v_call: TRBV6-5
cdr3_aa: CASSYQGNTGELFF
cdr3_nt: TGTGCCAGCAGTTATCAGGGGAACACCGGGGAGCTGTTTTTT

clone_size: NA
d_call: NA
j_call: TRBJ2-1
v_call: TRBV10-1
cdr3_aa: CASSEVPTNEQFF
cdr3_nt: TGCGCCAGCAGTGAGGTGCCCACCAATGAGCAGTTCTTC

clone_size: NA
d_call: NA
j_call: TRBJ2-1
v_call: TRBV5-6
cdr3_aa: CASSQTGTTYNEQFF
cdr3_nt: TGTGCCAGCAGCCAAACCGGGACAACATACAATGAGCAGTTCTTC

clone_size: NA
d_call: NA
j_call: TRBJ2-1
v_call: TRBV7-3
cdr3_aa: CASSLGAGESDEQFF
cdr3_nt: TGTGCCAGCAGCTTAGGGGCGGGCGAGAGCGATGAGCAGTTCTTC

clone_size: NA
d_call: NA
j_call: TRBJ1-1
v_call: TRBV4-2
cdr3_aa: CASSQDQGNTEAFF
cdr3_nt: TGTGCCAGCAGCCAAGATCAGGGGAACACTGAAGCTTTCTTT

clone_size: NA
d_call: NA
j_call: TRBJ2-1
v_call: TRBV7-2
cdr3_aa: CASSLSRRSHEQFF
cdr3_nt: TGTGCCAGCAGCTTATCCCGCCGTTCCCATGAGCAGTTCTTC

clone_size: NA
d_call: NA
j_call: TRBJ2-7
v_call: TRBV27
cdr3_aa: CASTRTLGPSYEQYF
cdr3_nt: TGTGCCAGCACGAGGACGCTCGGCCCCTCCTACGAGCAGTACTTC

clone_size: NA
d_call: TRBD1
j_call: TRBJ1-2
v_call: TRBV5-1
cdr3_aa: CASSDGQGYGYTF
cdr3_nt: TGCGCCAGCAGCGACGGACAGGGCTATGGCTACACCTTC

clone_size: NA
d_call: NA
j_call: TRBJ2-7
v_call: TRBV6-1
cdr3_aa: CASRFTGYEQYF
cdr3_nt: TGTGCCAGCAGATTCACAGGTTACGAGCAGTACTTC

clone_size: NA
d_call: NA
j_call: TRBJ2-3
v_call: TRBV4-3
cdr3_aa: CASSQDLSLGGRLVIGTDTQYF
cdr3_nt: TGCGCCAGCAGCCAAGATTTGAGTTTAGGGGGGAGACTAGTAATAGGGACAGATACGCAGTATTTT

clone_size: NA
d_call: NA
j_call: TRBJ1-2
v_call: TRBV19
cdr3_aa: CASSPRGGTYGYTF
cdr3_nt: TGTGCCAGTAGCCCTAGGGGGGGCACCTATGGCTACACCTTC

clone_size: NA
d_call: NA
j_call: TRBJ1-5
v_call: TRBV5-6
cdr3_aa: CASSLYTGRLHQPQHF
cdr3_nt: TGTGCCAGCAGCTTATATACAGGTCGTCTGCATCAGCCCCAGCATTTT

clone_size: once
d_call: NA
j_call: TRBJ2-6
v_call: TRBV4-3
cdr3_aa: CASSQDIQGGANVLTF
cdr3_nt: TGCGCCAGCAGCCAAGATATACAGGGTGGGGCCAACGTCCTGACTTTC

clone_size: NA
d_call: NA
j_call: TRBJ1-5
v_call: TRBV28
cdr3_aa: CASTVGGAFQPQHF
cdr3_nt: TGTGCCAGCACCGTCGGGGGGGCTTTTCAGCCCCAGCATTTT

clone_size: NA
d_call: NA
j_call: TRBJ2-7
v_call: TRBV14
cdr3_aa: CASSQVDSSYEQYF
cdr3_nt: TGTGCCAGCAGCCAAGTGGACAGCTCCTACGAGCAGTACTTC

clone_size: NA
d_call: TRBD1
j_call: TRBJ1-4
v_call: TRBV29-1
cdr3_aa: CSVRWDRAEKLFF
cdr3_nt: TGCAGCGTGAGATGGGACAGGGCTGAAAAACTGTTTTTT

clone_size: NA
d_call: TRBD1
j_call: TRBJ2-7
v_call: TRBV5-1
cdr3_aa: CASSRSPGQDLGF
cdr3_nt: TGCGCCAGCAGCCGCTCCCCCGGACAGGACCTTGGATTC

clone_size: NA
d_call: NA
j_call: TRBJ1-3
v_call: TRBV18
cdr3_aa: CASSPGNTIYF
cdr3_nt: TGTGCCAGCTCACCCGGGAACACCATATATTTT